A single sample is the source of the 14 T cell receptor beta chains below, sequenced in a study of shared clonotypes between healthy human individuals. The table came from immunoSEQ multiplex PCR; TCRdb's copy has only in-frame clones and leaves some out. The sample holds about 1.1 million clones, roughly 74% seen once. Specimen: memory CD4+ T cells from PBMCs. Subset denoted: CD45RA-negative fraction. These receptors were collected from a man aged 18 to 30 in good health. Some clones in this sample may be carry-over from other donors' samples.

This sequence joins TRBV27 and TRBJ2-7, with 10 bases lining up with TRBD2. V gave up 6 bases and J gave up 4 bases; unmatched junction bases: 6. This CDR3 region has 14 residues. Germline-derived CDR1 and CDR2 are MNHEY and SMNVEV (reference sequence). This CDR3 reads CASRKAGGLYEQYF. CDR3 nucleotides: TGTGCCAGCAGAAAAGCGGGAGGGCTTTACGAGCAGTACTTC.

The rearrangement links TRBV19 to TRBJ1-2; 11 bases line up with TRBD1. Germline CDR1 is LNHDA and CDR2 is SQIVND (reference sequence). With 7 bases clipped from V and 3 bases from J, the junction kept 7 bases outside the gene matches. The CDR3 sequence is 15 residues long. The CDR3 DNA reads TGTGCCAGTACTCGGACAGGGGGCTATCACTATGGCTACACCTTC. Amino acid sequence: CASTRTGGYHYGYTF.

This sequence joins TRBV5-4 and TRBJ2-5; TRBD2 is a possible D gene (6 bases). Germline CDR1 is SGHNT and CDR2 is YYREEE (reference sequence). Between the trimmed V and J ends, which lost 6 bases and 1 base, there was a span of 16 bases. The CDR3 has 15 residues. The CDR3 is CASTLSGLPQETQYF. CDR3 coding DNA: TGTGCCAGCACCCTATCCGGACTACCCCAAGAGACCCAGTACTTC.

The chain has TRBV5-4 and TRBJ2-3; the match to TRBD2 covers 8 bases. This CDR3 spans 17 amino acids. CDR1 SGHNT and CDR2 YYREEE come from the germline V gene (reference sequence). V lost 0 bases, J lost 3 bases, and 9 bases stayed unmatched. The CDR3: CASSLAGGSGITDTQYF. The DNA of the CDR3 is TGTGCCAGCAGCTTGGCCGGGGGTAGCGGGATAACAGATACGCAGTATTTT.

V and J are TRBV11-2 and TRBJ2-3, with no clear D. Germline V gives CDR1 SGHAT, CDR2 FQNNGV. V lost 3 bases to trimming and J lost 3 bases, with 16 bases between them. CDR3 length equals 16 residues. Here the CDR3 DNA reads TGTGCCAGCAGCTTCGGGCAGGCCCTGGCGACAGATACGCAGTATTTT. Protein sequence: CASSFGQALATDTQYF. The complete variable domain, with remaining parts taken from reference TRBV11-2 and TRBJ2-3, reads EAGVAQSPRYKIIEKRQSVAFWCNPISGHATLYWYQQILGQGPKLLIQFQNNGVVDDSQLPKDRFSAERLKGVDSTLKIQPAKLEDSAVYLCASSFGQALATDTQYFGPGTRLTVL.

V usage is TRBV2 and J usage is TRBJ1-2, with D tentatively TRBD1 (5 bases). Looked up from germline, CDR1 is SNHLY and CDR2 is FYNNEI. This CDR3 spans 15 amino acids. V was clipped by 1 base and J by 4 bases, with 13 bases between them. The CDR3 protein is CASSEGRGTLYGYTF. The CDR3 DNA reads TGTGCCAGCAGTGAAGGGAGGGGCACCCTCTATGGCTACACCTTC.

CDR3 loop: CASSLRYGLSTDTQYF. The CDR3, as DNA: TGTGCCAGCAGCTTGCGATATGGCCTTAGCACAGATACGCAGTATTTT. This chain uses TRBV5-4 with TRBJ2-3; no clear D. The CDR3 consists of 16 residues. The germline V gene encodes CDR1 SGHNT and CDR2 YYREEE (reference sequence). The V gene lost 1 base and the J gene lost 0 bases, with 12 bases spanning the gap.

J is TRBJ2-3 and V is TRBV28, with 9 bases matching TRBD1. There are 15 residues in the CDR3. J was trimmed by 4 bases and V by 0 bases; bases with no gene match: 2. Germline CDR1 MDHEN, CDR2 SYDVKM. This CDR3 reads CASSLWGQGSDTQYF. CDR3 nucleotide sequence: TGTGCCAGCAGTTTATGGGGACAGGGATCAGATACGCAGTATTTT. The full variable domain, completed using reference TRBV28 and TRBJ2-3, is DVKVTQSSRYLVKRTGEKVFLECVQDMDHENMFWYRQDPGLGLRLIYFSYDVKMKEKGDIPEGYSVSREKKERFSLILESASTNQTSMYLCASSLWGQGSDTQYFGPGTRLTVL.

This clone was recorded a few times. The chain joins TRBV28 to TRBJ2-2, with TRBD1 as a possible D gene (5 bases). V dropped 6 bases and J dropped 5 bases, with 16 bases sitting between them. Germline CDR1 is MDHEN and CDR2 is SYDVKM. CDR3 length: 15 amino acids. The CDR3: CASSLGQTRTGELFF. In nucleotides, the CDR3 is TGTGCCAGCAGCCTCGGACAAACGAGGACCGGGGAGCTGTTTTTT. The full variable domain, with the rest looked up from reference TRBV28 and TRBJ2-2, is DVKVTQSSRYLVKRTGEKVFLECVQDMDHENMFWYRQDPGLGLRLIYFSYDVKMKEKGDIPEGYSVSREKKERFSLILESASTNQTSMYLCASSLGQTRTGELFFGEGSRLTVL.

As DNA, the CDR3 is TGTGCCAGCAACCCTTCAAGGGGTGGAATGAACACTGAAGCTTTCTTT. Translation gives CASNPSRGGMNTEAFF. The chain uses TRBV7-9 and TRBJ1-1; possible D gene TRBD1, 5 bases. CDR3 size: 16 residues. Germline CDR1 reads SEHNR; CDR2 reads FQNEAQ (reference sequence). The germline V and J ends were trimmed by 7 bases and 0 bases, with 18 bases remaining between them.

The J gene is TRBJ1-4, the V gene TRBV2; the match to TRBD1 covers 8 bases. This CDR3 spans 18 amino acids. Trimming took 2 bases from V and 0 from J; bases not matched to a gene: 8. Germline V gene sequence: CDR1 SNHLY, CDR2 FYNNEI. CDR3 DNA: TGTGCCAGCAGTGAATCTGGACAGGGAACCGCAACTAATGAAAAACTGTTTTTT. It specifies CASSESGQGTATNEKLFF.

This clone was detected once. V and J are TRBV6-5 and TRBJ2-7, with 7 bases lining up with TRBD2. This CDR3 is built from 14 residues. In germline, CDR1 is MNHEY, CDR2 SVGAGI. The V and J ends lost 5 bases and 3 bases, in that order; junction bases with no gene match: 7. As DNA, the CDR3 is TGTGCCAGCAGTGGGAGCGGGAAAGTCTACGAGCAGTACTTC. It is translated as CASSGSGKVYEQYF.

This chain's CDR3 is CASSPRLAGSGEQFF. DNA for the CDR3: TGTGCCAGCAGCCCCAGACTAGCGGGGAGTGGAGAGCAGTTCTTC. The rearrangement uses TRBV5-8 and TRBJ2-1, with 11 bases that match TRBD2. V lost 4 bases to trimming and J lost 10 bases; unmatched junction nucleotides: 10. This CDR3 contains 15 residues. CDR1 is SGHTS and CDR2 is YDEGEE in the germline V gene.

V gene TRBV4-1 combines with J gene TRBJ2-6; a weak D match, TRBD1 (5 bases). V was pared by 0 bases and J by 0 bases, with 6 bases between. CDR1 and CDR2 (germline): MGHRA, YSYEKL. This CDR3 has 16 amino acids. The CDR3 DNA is TGCGCCAGCAGCCAAGAAGGGGCCTCTGGGGCCAACGTCCTGACTTTC. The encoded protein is CASSQEGASGANVLTF.